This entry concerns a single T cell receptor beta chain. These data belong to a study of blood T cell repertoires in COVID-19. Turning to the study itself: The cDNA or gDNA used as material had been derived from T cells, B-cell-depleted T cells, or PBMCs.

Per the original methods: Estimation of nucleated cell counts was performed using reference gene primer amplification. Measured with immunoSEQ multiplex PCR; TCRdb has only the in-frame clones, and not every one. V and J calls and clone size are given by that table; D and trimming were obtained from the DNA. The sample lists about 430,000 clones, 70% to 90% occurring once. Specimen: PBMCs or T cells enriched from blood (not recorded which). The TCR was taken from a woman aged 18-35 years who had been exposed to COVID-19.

This CDR3 reads CASSPLGGVTEAFF. CDR3 sequence (DNA): TGTGCCAGCTCACCGCTTGGGGGGGTGACTGAAGCTTTCTTT. The rearrangement joins TRBV18 to TRBJ1-1; a possible D gene is TRBD1 (5 bases). Trimming removed 3 bases from V and 5 bases from J, with 13 bases in between. The CDR3 has 14 residues. Germline CDR1 is KGHSH and CDR2 is LQKENI.